This T cell receptor (beta chain) was obtained from a study of T cells in Graves' hyperthyroidism and ophthalmopathy. Overall study context: Blood from the periphery was taken at initial diagnosis, before any treatment.

Hyperthyroidism was newly diagnosed in patients aged 18 to 65 (duration under 2 months). Diagnosing involved the use of clinical symptoms, serum thyroxine and TRAb, thyroid ultrasound and orbital computed tomography. Amplified TCR beta CDR3 regions derived from RNA transcripts. The primer set for the first-round RT-PCR of the TCR CDR3 was HTBI. MiXCR, run by TCRdb on the multiplex PCR reads, gives a single entry per CDR3 protein. The sample includes roughly 420,000 distinct CDR3 sequences, 15% to 17% of them seen just once. Many counts were recorded for this clonotype. The CDR3 length is 14 residues. Germline assignment: CDR1 DFQATT and CDR2 SNEGSKA (reference sequence). Deletions cut 4 bases from V and 3 bases from J, with 12 bases between.

V gene TRBV20-1 combines with J gene TRBJ2-2, with D maybe TRBD1 (5 bases). This clonotype was obtained from a woman under 30 with Graves' hyperthyroidism. Sequenced material: blood. The CDR3: CSANKGIDTGELFF. In nucleotides, the CDR3 is TGCAGTGCTAACAAGGGGATCGACACCGGGGAGCTGTTTTTT.